This is a list of T cell receptor beta chains from one sample in a study of T cell responses to AZD1222 COVID-19 vaccine. Data came from immunoSEQ multiplex PCR; TCRdb stores just in-frame clones and leaves some out. The table shows 140,000 to 150,000 clones, with about 93% occurring only once. Material: peripheral blood, obtained on day 0 of AZD1222 vaccination. These receptors originate from an adult in good health. CDR3s include the opening cysteine and the closing phenylalanine or tryptophan. D genes are given only for firm matches. Some rows have no size entry. The others give once, few or many, or a class for an expanded clone.

v_call: TRBV19
j_call: TRBJ1-3
clone_size: NA
d_call: NA
cdr3_nt: TGTGCCAGTAGTAACCCGCGAAGGGACTCTGGAAACACCATATATTTT
cdr3_aa: CASSNPRRDSGNTIYF

v_call: TRBV5-1
j_call: TRBJ1-4
clone_size: NA
d_call: NA
cdr3_nt: TGCGCCAGCAGCTTGGATTCGGGGTCGCATGAAAAACTGTTTTTT
cdr3_aa: CASSLDSGSHEKLFF

v_call: TRBV19
j_call: TRBJ1-5
clone_size: NA
d_call: NA
cdr3_nt: TGTGCCAGTAGTATAGATTCATCTCCGGGGCGGCCCCAGCATTTT
cdr3_aa: CASSIDSSPGRPQHF

v_call: TRBV5-1
j_call: TRBJ2-3
clone_size: NA
d_call: NA
cdr3_nt: TGCGCCAGCAGCCAAGGGTGGGGGAGCACAGATACGCAGTATTTT
cdr3_aa: CASSQGWGSTDTQYF

v_call: TRBV5-4
j_call: TRBJ2-6
clone_size: NA
d_call: NA
cdr3_nt: TGTGCCAGCAGCTTCGGGTCGTGGGAGGCCAACGTCCTGACTTTC
cdr3_aa: CASSFGSWEANVLTF

v_call: TRBV29-1
j_call: TRBJ1-3
clone_size: NA
d_call: NA
cdr3_nt: TGCAGCGTTGGGACAGCTGGAAACACCATATATTTT
cdr3_aa: CSVGTAGNTIYF

v_call: TRBV19
j_call: TRBJ2-7
clone_size: NA
d_call: TRBD2
cdr3_nt: TGTGCCAGTAGTATTGCTAGCGGGAGTTCCCACGAGCAGTACTTC
cdr3_aa: CASSIASGSSHEQYF

v_call: TRBV10-2
j_call: TRBJ1-1
clone_size: NA
d_call: NA
cdr3_nt: TGCGCCAGCAGTCTACAGGGCCCCACTGAAGCTTTCTTT
cdr3_aa: CASSLQGPTEAFF

v_call: TRBV7-3
j_call: TRBJ2-5
clone_size: NA
d_call: NA
cdr3_nt: TGTGCCAGCAGCTTACAGACAGAAGAGACCCAGTACTTC
cdr3_aa: CASSLQTEETQYF

v_call: TRBV5-1
j_call: TRBJ1-2
clone_size: NA
d_call: NA
cdr3_nt: TGCGCCAGCAGCTTGTCCGGGGGTGGCTACACCTTC
cdr3_aa: CASSLSGGGYTF

v_call: TRBV19
j_call: TRBJ1-5
clone_size: NA
d_call: TRBD1
cdr3_nt: TGTGCCAGTAGTTCACAGGGACAGAATCAGCCCCAGCATTTT
cdr3_aa: CASSSQGQNQPQHF

v_call: TRBV28
j_call: TRBJ1-1
clone_size: NA
d_call: NA
cdr3_nt: TGTGCCAGCAGTTTTAAGGGCACTGAAGCTTTCTTT
cdr3_aa: CASSFKGTEAFF

v_call: TRBV3-1/TRBV3-2
j_call: TRBJ2-3
clone_size: NA
d_call: NA
cdr3_nt: TGTGCCAGCAGCCAAGATCTGGGGACAGATACGCAGTATTTT
cdr3_aa: CASSQDLGTDTQYF

v_call: TRBV4-1
j_call: TRBJ2-7
clone_size: NA
d_call: NA
cdr3_nt: TGCGCCAGCAGCCAAGACCTACGCATCTCCTACGAGCAGTACTTC
cdr3_aa: CASSQDLRISYEQYF

v_call: TRBV24-1
j_call: TRBJ2-1
clone_size: NA
d_call: NA
cdr3_nt: TGTGCCACCAGTAAACAGGGTAATGAGCAGTTCTTC
cdr3_aa: CATSKQGNEQFF

v_call: TRBV11-3
j_call: TRBJ2-7
clone_size: once
d_call: NA
cdr3_nt: TGTGCCAGCAGCCTCGGCCCCTTGCGCGAGCAGTACTTC
cdr3_aa: CASSLGPLREQYF

v_call: TRBV7-7
j_call: TRBJ2-1
clone_size: NA
d_call: NA
cdr3_nt: TGTGCTAGCAGCTTAGCGCGTGGGGACAATGAGCAGTTCTTC
cdr3_aa: CASSLARGDNEQFF

v_call: TRBV19
j_call: TRBJ1-1
clone_size: NA
d_call: NA
cdr3_nt: TGTGCCAGTAGTATAAGTCAGCTGAACACTGAAGCTTTCTTT
cdr3_aa: CASSISQLNTEAFF

v_call: TRBV7-9
j_call: TRBJ1-2
clone_size: NA
d_call: NA
cdr3_nt: TGTGCCAGCAGCTTAGGAGTTGGCGGCTACACCTTC
cdr3_aa: CASSLGVGGYTF

v_call: TRBV24-1
j_call: TRBJ2-2
clone_size: once
d_call: NA
cdr3_nt: TGTGCCACCAGTGACCCGTCAGGGGCCAACACCGGGGAGCTGTTTTTT
cdr3_aa: CATSDPSGANTGELFF

v_call: TRBV27
j_call: TRBJ2-1
clone_size: NA
d_call: TRBD2
cdr3_nt: TGTGCCAGCAGTTTAGGGGGACTAGCGCTGTACAATGAGCAGTTCTTC
cdr3_aa: CASSLGGLALYNEQFF

v_call: TRBV6-5
j_call: TRBJ2-3
clone_size: NA
d_call: NA
cdr3_nt: TGTGCCAGCAGTTCTCTAACTTCCACAGATACGCAGTATTTT
cdr3_aa: CASSSLTSTDTQYF

v_call: TRBV2
j_call: TRBJ1-2
clone_size: few
d_call: NA
cdr3_nt: TGTGCCAGGGTCGTTGAGGGCTACACCTTC
cdr3_aa: CARVVEGYTF

v_call: TRBV4-1
j_call: TRBJ1-1
clone_size: few
d_call: TRBD1
cdr3_nt: TGCGCCAGCAGCCCCCGGACAGGGTTTGAGTGGGGCACTGAAGCTTTCTTT
cdr3_aa: CASSPRTGFEWGTEAFF

v_call: TRBV19
j_call: TRBJ2-7
clone_size: NA
d_call: TRBD2
cdr3_nt: TGTGCCAGTAGTATCGCTCAGCGGGAGGCCCCTTCCTACGAGCAGTACTTC
cdr3_aa: CASSIAQREAPSYEQYF

v_call: TRBV30
j_call: TRBJ1-1
clone_size: NA
d_call: NA
cdr3_nt: TGTGCCTGGAGAATAAGGGTTTCGTCGGGAACTGAAGCTTTCTTT
cdr3_aa: CAWRIRVSSGTEAFF

v_call: TRBV5-1
j_call: TRBJ2-7
clone_size: NA
d_call: NA
cdr3_nt: TGCGCCAGCAGCTTGATATCGGGGGCCAAGGAGCAGTACTTC
cdr3_aa: CASSLISGAKEQYF

v_call: TRBV4-1
j_call: TRBJ2-3
clone_size: once
d_call: NA
cdr3_nt: TGCGCCAGCAGCCAAGATCCGGCCCGTAGCACAGATACGCAGTATTTT
cdr3_aa: CASSQDPARSTDTQYF

v_call: TRBV5-4
j_call: TRBJ1-2
clone_size: NA
d_call: TRBD1
cdr3_nt: TGTGCCAGCAGCCAAACAGGGGGCGCCTATGGCTACACCTTC
cdr3_aa: CASSQTGGAYGYTF

v_call: TRBV9
j_call: TRBJ2-1
clone_size: NA
d_call: NA
cdr3_nt: TGTGCCAGCAGCGTAACCACTTTTAGCGGAACCTACAATGAGCAGTTCTTC
cdr3_aa: CASSVTTFSGTYNEQFF

v_call: TRBV4-1
j_call: TRBJ2-7
clone_size: NA
d_call: NA
cdr3_nt: TGCGCCAGCAGCCAAGCCGCGATCCCAACGACCTACGAGCAGTACTTC
cdr3_aa: CASSQAAIPTTYEQYF

v_call: TRBV12-3/TRBV12-4
j_call: TRBJ2-5
clone_size: NA
d_call: NA
cdr3_nt: TGTGCCAGCAGCCGTAGCCAAGAGACCCAGTACTTC
cdr3_aa: CASSRSQETQYF

v_call: TRBV5-1
j_call: TRBJ2-5
clone_size: NA
d_call: TRBD2
cdr3_nt: TGCGCCAGCAGCTTGATTTTTACGCGGGAGGGCCGCCAAGAGACCCAGTACTTC
cdr3_aa: CASSLIFTREGRQETQYF

v_call: TRBV5-1
j_call: TRBJ2-3
clone_size: NA
d_call: NA
cdr3_nt: TGCGCCAGCAGCTTGCAGGATAGCACAGATACGCAGTATTTT
cdr3_aa: CASSLQDSTDTQYF

v_call: TRBV28
j_call: TRBJ1-5
clone_size: once
d_call: NA
cdr3_nt: TGTGCCAGCAGTTTAGGGGGTTACAATCAGCCCCAGCATTTT
cdr3_aa: CASSLGGYNQPQHF

v_call: TRBV7-9
j_call: TRBJ2-3
clone_size: once
d_call: TRBD2
cdr3_nt: TGTGCCAGCAGCTTAGCGCGGCGCGGGAGGACCACCAGCACAGATACGCAGTATTTT
cdr3_aa: CASSLARRGRTTSTDTQYF

v_call: TRBV5-1
j_call: TRBJ2-3
clone_size: NA
d_call: TRBD2
cdr3_nt: TGCGCCAGCAGCGGAGCTAGCGGGACAGATACGCAGTATTTT
cdr3_aa: CASSGASGTDTQYF

v_call: TRBV28
j_call: TRBJ2-4
clone_size: NA
d_call: NA
cdr3_nt: TGTGCCAGCAGTACGGACAAGACCATTCAGTACTTC
cdr3_aa: CASSTDKTIQYF

v_call: TRBV7-9
j_call: TRBJ1-3
clone_size: NA
d_call: NA
cdr3_nt: TGTGCCAGCAGACCAGCCGGGACCTCTGGAAACACCATATATTTT
cdr3_aa: CASRPAGTSGNTIYF

v_call: TRBV15
j_call: TRBJ1-2
clone_size: NA
d_call: TRBD1
cdr3_nt: TGTGCCACCAGCAGAGAGGCAGGGGGCTATGGCTACACCTTC
cdr3_aa: CATSREAGGYGYTF

v_call: TRBV6-1
j_call: TRBJ2-7
clone_size: NA
d_call: NA
cdr3_nt: TGTGCCAGCAGTGAAAGTTCTATCGGGCAGTACTTC
cdr3_aa: CASSESSIGQYF

v_call: TRBV4-1
j_call: TRBJ2-7
clone_size: NA
d_call: TRBD1
cdr3_nt: TGCGCCAGCAGCCTGGGACAGGGAGACTACGAGCAGTACTTC
cdr3_aa: CASSLGQGDYEQYF

v_call: TRBV11-2
j_call: TRBJ2-7
clone_size: NA
d_call: NA
cdr3_nt: TGTGCCAGCAGAACTCCCCAGGGCATACACTCCTACGAGCAGTACTTC
cdr3_aa: CASRTPQGIHSYEQYF

v_call: TRBV4-1
j_call: TRBJ2-7
clone_size: NA
d_call: NA
cdr3_nt: TGCGCCAGCAGCCAAGATCGGGGCAGCCTCAACGAGCAGTACTTC
cdr3_aa: CASSQDRGSLNEQYF

v_call: TRBV7-9
j_call: TRBJ2-6
clone_size: NA
d_call: NA
cdr3_nt: TGTGCCAGCAGCCGACGACGGTCTGGGGCCAACGTCCTGACTTTC
cdr3_aa: CASSRRRSGANVLTF

v_call: TRBV27
j_call: TRBJ2-1
clone_size: NA
d_call: NA
cdr3_nt: TGTGCCAGCAGTTTGACCCAGACCTACAATGAGCAGTTCTTC
cdr3_aa: CASSLTQTYNEQFF

v_call: TRBV29-1
j_call: TRBJ2-3
clone_size: NA
d_call: NA
cdr3_nt: TGCAGCGTTGTATCCAGAGATACAGATACGCAGTATTTT
cdr3_aa: CSVVSRDTDTQYF

v_call: TRBV28
j_call: TRBJ2-5
clone_size: NA
d_call: TRBD1
cdr3_nt: TGTGCCAGCGAACAGGGGGCGAGAGAGACCCAGTACTTC
cdr3_aa: CASEQGARETQYF

v_call: TRBV4-1
j_call: TRBJ2-7
clone_size: NA
d_call: NA
cdr3_nt: TGCGCCAGCAGCCGCGCCGGGGGCTGGTCCTACGAGCAGTACTTC
cdr3_aa: CASSRAGGWSYEQYF

v_call: TRBV7-9
j_call: TRBJ2-3
clone_size: NA
d_call: NA
cdr3_nt: TGTGCCAGCAGCTTGGGGGAGGAAGATACGCAGTATTTT
cdr3_aa: CASSLGEEDTQYF

v_call: TRBV24-1
j_call: TRBJ2-3
clone_size: NA
d_call: TRBD1
cdr3_nt: TGTGCCACCAGTGATGCCGGGACAGGGGGCGACGCGGATACGCAGTATTTT
cdr3_aa: CATSDAGTGGDADTQYF

v_call: TRBV19
j_call: TRBJ1-1
clone_size: once
d_call: NA
cdr3_nt: TGTGCCAGTAGTATAGGAGGATGGACGGAGAACACTGAAGCTTTCTTT
cdr3_aa: CASSIGGWTENTEAFF

v_call: TRBV4-1
j_call: TRBJ2-7
clone_size: NA
d_call: TRBD2
cdr3_nt: TGCGCCCGCAGCCGACCTCGACTAGCGGGAGTGGGAGAGCAGTACTTC
cdr3_aa: CARSRPRLAGVGEQYF

v_call: TRBV5-6
j_call: TRBJ2-3
clone_size: NA
d_call: TRBD2
cdr3_nt: TGTGCCAGCAGCTCCCGGACTAGCGGAGCCACAGATACGCAGTATTTT
cdr3_aa: CASSSRTSGATDTQYF

v_call: TRBV23-1
j_call: TRBJ2-7
clone_size: once
d_call: NA
cdr3_nt: TGCGCCAGCAGTCATCGGGCGACCGGGACAAAGTACGAGCAGTACTTC
cdr3_aa: CASSHRATGTKYEQYF

v_call: TRBV28
j_call: TRBJ1-5
clone_size: NA
d_call: NA
cdr3_nt: TGTGCCAGCAGTTTGGGCAGGGGCAATCAGCCCCAGCATTTT
cdr3_aa: CASSLGRGNQPQHF